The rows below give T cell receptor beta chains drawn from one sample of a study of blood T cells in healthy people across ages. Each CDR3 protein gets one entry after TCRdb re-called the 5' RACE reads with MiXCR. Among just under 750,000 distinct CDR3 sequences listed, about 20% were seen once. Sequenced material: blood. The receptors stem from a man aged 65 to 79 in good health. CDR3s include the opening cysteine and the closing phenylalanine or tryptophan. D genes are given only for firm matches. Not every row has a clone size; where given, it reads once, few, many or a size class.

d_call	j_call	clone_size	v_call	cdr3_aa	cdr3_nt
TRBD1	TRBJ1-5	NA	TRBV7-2	CASSVDRARNQPQHF	TGTGCCAGCAGCGTAGACAGGGCGCGCAATCAGCCCCAGCATTTT
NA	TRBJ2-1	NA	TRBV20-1	CSARPRRIYNEQFF	TGCAGTGCTAGACCGAGGCGGATTTACAATGAGCAGTTCTTC
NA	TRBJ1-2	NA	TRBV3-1	CASSQGVLASASPYGYTF	TGTGCCAGCAGCCAAGGGGTATTAGCCTCGGCCTCCCCCTATGGCTACACCTTC
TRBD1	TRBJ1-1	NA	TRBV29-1	CSVEETGTGVAIEAFF	TGCAGCGTTGAAGAAACCGGGACAGGGGTTGCGATTGAAGCTTTCTTT
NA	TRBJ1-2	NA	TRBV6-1	CASRASAGDGYTF	TGTGCCAGCAGGGCATCGGCGGGCGATGGCTACACCTTC
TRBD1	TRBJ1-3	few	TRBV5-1	CASSSRTGRTSGNTIYF	TGCGCCAGCAGCTCACGGACAGGGCGTACGTCTGGAAACACCATATATTTT
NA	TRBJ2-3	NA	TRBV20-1	CSADRVVTQYF	TGCAGTGCTGATAGGGTGGTCACGCAGTATTTT
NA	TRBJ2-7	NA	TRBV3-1	CASSQDRRGGEQYF	TGTGCCAGCAGCCAAGATAGGAGGGGCGGCGAGCAGTACTTC
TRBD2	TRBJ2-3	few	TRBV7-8	CASSPGLAVIDTQYF	TGTGCCAGCAGCCCCGGACTAGCAGTAATAGATACGCAGTATTTT
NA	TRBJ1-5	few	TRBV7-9	CASSLTNQPQHF	TGTGCCAGCAGCTTGACCAATCAGCCCCAGCATTTT
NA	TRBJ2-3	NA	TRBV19	CASSIDATDTQYF	TGTGCCAGTAGTATCGACGCGACAGATACGCAGTATTTT
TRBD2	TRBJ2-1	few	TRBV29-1	CSVEGLAGDHNEQFF	TGCAGCGTTGAGGGACTAGCGGGGGACCACAATGAGCAGTTCTTC
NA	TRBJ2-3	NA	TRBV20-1	CSAHRASAVSDTQYF	TGCAGTGCTCACCGGGCTAGCGCGGTATCAGATACGCAGTATTTT